The present entry profiles one T cell receptor (beta chain) with its context. What it binds is unknown. The CDR3 is 17 amino acids. With 5 bases removed from V and 3 bases from J, the gap between germline ends came to 18 bases. This entry belongs to a study of cytomegalovirus exposure and HLA in healthy donors. Whole-study context: An early data release held tens of millions of unique TCRs from HLA-typed donors. Ancestry clustering placed about 86% of approximately 370 genotyped donors in the Caucasian-associated cluster.

60 Vbeta and 13 Jbeta primers were used in PCR. This table comes from immunoSEQ multiplex PCR, and its TCRdb copy is limited to in-frame clones, with some not included. There are a few hundred thousand clones in the sample; 85% to 95% occur only once, and 1.7% lies in the top ten. Notes on the study in general: Some public TCRs appeared in many individuals, while most sequences were rare. Later work found that TCR association rates differed between HLA loci; DRB1 had the most and HLA-C the fewest.

The clonotype comes from a girl under 10 years old in good health and CMV-seronegative. The rearrangement links TRBV5-3 to TRBJ1-6; a weak D match, TRBD1 (5 bases). TRBV5-3 is designated an ORF whose function remains uncertain. Material: PBMCs. The CDR3 nucleotides read TGTGCCAGAAGGGGGGGATTGGGGGTTGGCTATAATTCACCCCTCCACTTT. As protein: CARRGGLGVGYNSPLHF.